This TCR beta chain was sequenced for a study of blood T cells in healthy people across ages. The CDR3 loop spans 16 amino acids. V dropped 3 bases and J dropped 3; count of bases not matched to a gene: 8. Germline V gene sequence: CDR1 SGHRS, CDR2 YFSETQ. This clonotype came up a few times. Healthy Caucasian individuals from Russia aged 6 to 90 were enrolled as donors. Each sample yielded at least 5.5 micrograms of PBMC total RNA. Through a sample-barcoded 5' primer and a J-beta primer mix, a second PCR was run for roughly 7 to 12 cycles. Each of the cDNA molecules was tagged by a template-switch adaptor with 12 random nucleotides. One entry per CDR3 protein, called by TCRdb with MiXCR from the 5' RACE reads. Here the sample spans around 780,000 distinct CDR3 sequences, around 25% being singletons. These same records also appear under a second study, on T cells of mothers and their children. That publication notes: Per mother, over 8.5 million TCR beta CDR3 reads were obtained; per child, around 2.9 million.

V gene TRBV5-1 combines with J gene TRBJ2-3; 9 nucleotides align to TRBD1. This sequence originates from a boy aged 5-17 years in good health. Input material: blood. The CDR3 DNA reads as TGCGCCAGCAGCTCTGGAAACAGGGGGCAAACAGATACGCAGTATTTT. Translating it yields CASSSGNRGQTDTQYF.